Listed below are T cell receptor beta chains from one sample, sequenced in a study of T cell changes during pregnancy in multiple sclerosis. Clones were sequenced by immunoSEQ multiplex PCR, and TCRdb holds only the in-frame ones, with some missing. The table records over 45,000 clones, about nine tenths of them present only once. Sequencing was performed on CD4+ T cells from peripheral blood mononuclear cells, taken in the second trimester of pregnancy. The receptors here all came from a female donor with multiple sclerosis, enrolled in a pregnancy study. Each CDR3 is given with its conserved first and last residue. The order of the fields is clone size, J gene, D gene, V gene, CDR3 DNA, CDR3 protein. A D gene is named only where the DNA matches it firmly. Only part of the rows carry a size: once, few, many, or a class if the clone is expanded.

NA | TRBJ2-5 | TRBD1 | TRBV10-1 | TGCGCCAGCAGTTTGGGACAGCAAGAGACCCAGTACTTC | CASSLGQQETQYF
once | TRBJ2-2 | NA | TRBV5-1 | TGCGCCAGCAGCCTTGGGGCCTCGAACACCGGGGAGCTGTTTTTT | CASSLGASNTGELFF
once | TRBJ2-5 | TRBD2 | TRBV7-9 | TGTGCCAGCAGCGCCCTAGCGGGCCAAGAGACCCAGTACTTC | CASSALAGQETQYF
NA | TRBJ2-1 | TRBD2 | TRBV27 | TGTGCCAGCAGTTTGGGATCTAGCGGGACCGACAATGAGCAGTTCTTC | CASSLGSSGTDNEQFF
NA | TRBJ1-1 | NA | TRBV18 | TGTGCCAGCTCACCATCGCACAGGCGGAACACTGAAGCTTTCTTT | CASSPSHRRNTEAFF
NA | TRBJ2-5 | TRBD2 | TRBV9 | TGTGCCAGCAGCTACGGACTAGCGGGACGAGAGACCCAGTACTTC | CASSYGLAGRETQYF
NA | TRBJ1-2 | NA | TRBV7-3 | TGTGCCAGCAGCCCCCCAGGATCCTATGGCTACACCTTC | CASSPPGSYGYTF
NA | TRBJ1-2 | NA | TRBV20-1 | TGCAGTGCTGCCAGCGCCTATGGCTACACCTTC | CSAASAYGYTF
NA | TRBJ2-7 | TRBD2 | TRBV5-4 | TGTGCCAGCAGCTTGGCTGCTACTAGCGGGAGTTTCTACGAGCAGTACTTC | CASSLAATSGSFYEQYF
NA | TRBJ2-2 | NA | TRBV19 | TGTGCCAGTAGTATAGGCAGAACCACCGGGGAGCTGTTTTTT | CASSIGRTTGELFF
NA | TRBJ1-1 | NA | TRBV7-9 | TGTGCCAGCAGCTTATCTGGGGCGGCGAACACTGAAGCTTTCTTT | CASSLSGAANTEAFF
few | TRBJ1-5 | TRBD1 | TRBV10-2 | TGCGCCAGTAGGGGACAGGGGGACAATCAGCCCCAGCATTTT | CASRGQGDNQPQHF
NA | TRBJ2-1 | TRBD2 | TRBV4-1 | TGCGCCAGCAGCCAACATACTAGCGGGATCTACAATGAGCAGTTCTTC | CASSQHTSGIYNEQFF
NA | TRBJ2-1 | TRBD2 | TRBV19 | TGTGCCAGTACCGGGACTAGCGGGAGAGATGGCAATGAGCAGTTCTTC | CASTGTSGRDGNEQFF
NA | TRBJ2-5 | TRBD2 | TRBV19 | TGTGCCAGTACCAAGACTAGCGGGATTGGGGAGACCCAGTACTTC | CASTKTSGIGETQYF
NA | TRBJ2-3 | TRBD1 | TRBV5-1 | TGCGCCAGCAGCGGGACAGCCGGGACACGCACAGATACGCAGTATTTT | CASSGTAGTRTDTQYF
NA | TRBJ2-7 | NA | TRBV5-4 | TGTGCCAGCAGCTTGATGGCGGGATACGACTACGAGCAGTACTTC | CASSLMAGYDYEQYF
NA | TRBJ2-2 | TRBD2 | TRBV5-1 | TGCGCCAGCAGTTATGGACTAGCGGGGTTCACCGGGGAGCTGTTTTTT | CASSYGLAGFTGELFF
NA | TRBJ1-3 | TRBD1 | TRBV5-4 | TGTGCCAGCAGCCTTGAACAGGGGACTGGAAACACCATATATTTT | CASSLEQGTGNTIYF
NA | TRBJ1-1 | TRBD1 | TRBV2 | TGTGCCATCACTGGACAGGGGAACACTGAAGCTTTCTTT | CAITGQGNTEAFF
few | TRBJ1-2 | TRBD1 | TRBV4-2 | TGTGCCAGCAGCCAAGTTGGGACAGCTAACTATGGCTACACCTTC | CASSQVGTANYGYTF
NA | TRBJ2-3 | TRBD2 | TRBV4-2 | TGTGCCAGCAGCCTAACAGCGGGAGCGGCAGATACGCAGTATTTT | CASSLTAGAADTQYF
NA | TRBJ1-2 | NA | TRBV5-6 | TGTGCCAGCAGCTTGATCCGACAGAACTATGGCTACACCTTC | CASSLIRQNYGYTF
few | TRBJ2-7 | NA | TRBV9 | TGTGCCAGCAGCGACCCAACTAGGGCCCCCTACGAGCAGTACTTC | CASSDPTRAPYEQYF
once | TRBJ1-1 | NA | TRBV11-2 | TGTGCCAGCAGCTTGGGTCTACAGGGACGGACTGAAGCTTTCTTT | CASSLGLQGRTEAFF
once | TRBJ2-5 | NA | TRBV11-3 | TGTGCCAGCAGCTTTGGGCAGGGCTGGGAGACCCAGTACTTC | CASSFGQGWETQYF
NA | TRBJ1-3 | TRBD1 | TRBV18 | TGTGCCAGCTCAGGACAGGGCGAAGGAAACACCATATATTTT | CASSGQGEGNTIYF
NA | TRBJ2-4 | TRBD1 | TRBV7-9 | TGTGCCAGCAGCTTAGCACAGGGGGCTGCCAAAAACATTCAGTACTTC | CASSLAQGAAKNIQYF
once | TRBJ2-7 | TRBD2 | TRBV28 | TGTGCCAGCGAGGGATCTAGCGGGAGGATGAGCTCCTACGAGCAGTACTTC | CASEGSSGRMSSYEQYF
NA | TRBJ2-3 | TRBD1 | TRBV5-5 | TGTGCCAGCACCAGGGACAGGTTCCTCACAGATACGCAGTATTTT | CASTRDRFLTDTQYF
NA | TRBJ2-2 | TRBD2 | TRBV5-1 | TGCGCCAGCAGCCACGGACTAGCGGGTGGCATGGGGGAGCTGTTTTTT | CASSHGLAGGMGELFF
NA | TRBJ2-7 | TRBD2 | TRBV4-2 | TGTGCCAGCAGCCTTTCCGGGACTAGCGGTCCTTACGAGCAGTACTTC | CASSLSGTSGPYEQYF
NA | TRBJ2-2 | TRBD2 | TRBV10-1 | TGCGCCAGCATGGAAGCGGGAGGGCTGCGCACCGGGGAGCTGTTTTTT | CASMEAGGLRTGELFF
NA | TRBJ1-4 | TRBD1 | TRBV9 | TGTGCCAGCAGCGTAGGCCGGACAGGGATGAATGAAAAACTGTTTTTT | CASSVGRTGMNEKLFF
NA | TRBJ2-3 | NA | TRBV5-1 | TGCGCCAGCAGCGCATCTAGCAACACGCAGTATTTT | CASSASSNTQYF
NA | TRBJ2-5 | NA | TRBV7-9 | TGTGCCAGCAGCGAACCCCTAGGGGTGGAGACCCAGTACTTC | CASSEPLGVETQYF
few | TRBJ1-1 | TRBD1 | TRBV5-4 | TGTGCCAGCCGGGGACAGGGGGATGGGGGCACTGAAGCTTTCTTT | CASRGQGDGGTEAFF
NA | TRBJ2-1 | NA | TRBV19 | TGTGCCAGTAGTCCGGGGGTAGAAGTCAATGAGCAGTTCTTC | CASSPGVEVNEQFF
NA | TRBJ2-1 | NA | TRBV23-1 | TGCGCCAGCCCGTTAGGCTTTGGGCTAATTTACAATGAGCAGTTCTTC | CASPLGFGLIYNEQFF
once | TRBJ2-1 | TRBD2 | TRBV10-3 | TGTGCCATCAGTGAGTCGGGGTTAGCGGGAATCAACCAGTTCTTC | CAISESGLAGINQFF
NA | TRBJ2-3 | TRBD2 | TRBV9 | TGTGCCAGCAGCGAGGGGTTAGCGGGAGTCAGGGACACAGATACGCAGTATTTT | CASSEGLAGVRDTDTQYF
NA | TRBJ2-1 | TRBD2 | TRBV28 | TGTGCCAGCAGCCATAGCGGGAGGGCCGACAATGAGCAGTTCTTC | CASSHSGRADNEQFF
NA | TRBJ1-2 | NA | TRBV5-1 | TGCGCCAGCAGCGGGGGAGGGGTGGACTATGGCTACACCTTC | CASSGGGVDYGYTF
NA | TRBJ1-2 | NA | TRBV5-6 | TGTGCCAGCAGCTTGGCGATTTCAGACGGCGGCCTCTATGTGAAAGGCTACACCTTC | CASSLAISDGGLYVKGYTF
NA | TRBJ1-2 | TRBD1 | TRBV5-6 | TGTGCCAGCAGCCCCGGGACAGGGTCAGGGTACTATGGCTACACCTTC | CASSPGTGSGYYGYTF
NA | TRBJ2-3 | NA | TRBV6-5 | TGTGCCAGCAGTTTTCCGGGCACAGATACGCAGTATTTT | CASSFPGTDTQYF
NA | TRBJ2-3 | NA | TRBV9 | TGTGCCAGCAGCATACGGGACTCCCGCACAGATACGCAGTATTTT | CASSIRDSRTDTQYF
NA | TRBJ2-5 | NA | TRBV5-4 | TGTGCCAGCAGCCGTCCGGATCCGGGAGCAGGGGAGACCCAGTACTTC | CASSRPDPGAGETQYF
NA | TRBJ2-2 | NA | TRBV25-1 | TGTGCCAGCAGTGAATTGCCTACTTCGAACACCGGGGAGCTGTTTTTT | CASSELPTSNTGELFF
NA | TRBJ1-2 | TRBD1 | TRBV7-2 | TGTGCCAGCACCGTTGATACCGGGACAGGGGTTACGAACTATGGCTACACCTTC | CASTVDTGTGVTNYGYTF
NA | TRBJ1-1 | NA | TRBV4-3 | TGCGCCAGCAGCCAAGATCGTTTCAAGAGTGGAGCTTTCTTT | CASSQDRFKSGAFF
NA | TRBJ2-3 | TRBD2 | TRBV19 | TGTGCCAGTAGTATAGGAGGACTAGCGGGAGGGTCCCGCACAGATACGCAGTATTTT | CASSIGGLAGGSRTDTQYF
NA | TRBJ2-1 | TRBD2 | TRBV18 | TGTGCCAGCCCAATAGCGGGAGGGCTTCCCCATGAGCAGTTCTTC | CASPIAGGLPHEQFF
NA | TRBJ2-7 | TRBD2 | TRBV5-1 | TGCGCCAGCAGCTTGTCCGGGACTAGCTCTATCTACGAGCAGTACTTC | CASSLSGTSSIYEQYF
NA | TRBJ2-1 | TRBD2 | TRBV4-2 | TGTGCCAGCAGCCGGAACCTCGGACTAGCGGGCGCAAGCTCCTACAATGAGCAGTTCTTC | CASSRNLGLAGASSYNEQFF
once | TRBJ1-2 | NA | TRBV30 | TGTGCCTGGGGCTCCCGGGGGGACACCTTC | CAWGSRGDTF
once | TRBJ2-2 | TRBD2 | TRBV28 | TGTGCCGAAGGACTAGGCGGCACCGGGGAGCTGTTTTTT | CAEGLGGTGELFF
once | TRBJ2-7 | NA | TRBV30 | TGTGCCTGGATGTCACAGAGGGAAGTTAAGGAGTACTTC | CAWMSQREVKEYF